The 9 T cell receptor beta chains below come from one sample, sequenced in a study of T cells in Graves' hyperthyroidism and ophthalmopathy. The source material, RNA transcripts, was used to amplify TCR beta CDR3 regions. TCR CDR3 underwent first-round RT-PCR with the HTBI primer set. TCRdb called the multiplex PCR reads again in MiXCR, with one record for every CDR3 protein. The sample carries 300,000 to 450,000 distinct CDR3 sequences, under 15% recorded once. The specimen sequenced was blood. The source is a woman aged 30 to 39 with Graves' hyperthyroidism.

The chain is built from TRBV6-1 and TRBJ2-2, with D possibly being TRBD1 or TRBD2 (5 bases each). This CDR3 spans 14 amino acids. Germline V gene sequence: CDR1 MNHNS, CDR2 SASEGT. Trimming shortened V by 6 bases and J by 4 bases, and 12 bases separated the two germline ends. The CDR3 here is CASRVRGGTGELFF. CDR3 DNA sequence: TGTGCCAGCAGGGTGAGGGGCGGCACCGGGGAGCTGTTTTTT.

This clonotype was seen a handful of times. The rearrangement joins TRBV30 to TRBJ1-5; no clear D. Germline values: CDR1 GTSNPN, CDR2 SVGIG (reference sequence). There are 13 residues in the CDR3. Deletions cut 5 bases from V and 7 bases from J, with 15 bases between. In nucleotides, the CDR3 is TGTGCCTGGGTCGGCCAAAATGGACAGCCCCAGCATTTT. It translates to CAWVGQNGQPQHF.

The J gene is TRBJ2-3, the V gene TRBV10-3, with D maybe TRBD2 (5 bases). V was clipped by 8 bases and J by 3 bases, with 12 bases between them. Germline values: CDR1 ENHRY, CDR2 SYGVKD. This CDR3 is built from 13 residues. The CDR3 sequence is CAIGTPGTDTQYF. For the CDR3, the DNA is TGTGCCATCGGCACACCGGGAACAGATACGCAGTATTTT.

The gene calls are TRBV7-9 and TRBJ2-7; 7 nucleotides agree with TRBD1. V shed 1 base and J 0 bases; nucleotides not matched to a gene: 6. The CDR3 sequence is 16 residues long. Germline lookup yields CDR1 SEHNR and CDR2 FQNEAQ (reference sequence). CDR3 loop: CASSLVLDRFSYEQYF. Here the CDR3 DNA reads TGTGCCAGCAGCTTAGTCTTGGACAGGTTCTCCTACGAGCAGTACTTC.

This clonotype has only a few counts. The chain carries TRBV20-1 and TRBJ2-3; 10 bases match TRBD2. Germline CDR1 DFQATT, CDR2 SNEGSKA (reference sequence). J lost 5 bases, V lost 2 bases, and 7 bases had no gene match. The CDR3 totals 15 residues. The CDR3 coding sequence is TGCAGTGCTAGATCCCAAGCGGGAGGGCTAGATACGCAGTATTTT. Encoded protein: CSARSQAGGLDTQYF.

This clonotype was detected ten times or more. This sequence joins TRBV20-1 and TRBJ2-1; 7 bases match TRBD1. V lost 5 bases to trimming and J lost 5 bases; unmatched junction nucleotides: 6. There are 13 residues in the CDR3. Germline loops: CDR1 DFQATT, CDR2 SNEGSKA (reference sequence). In DNA form, the CDR3 reads TGCAGTGCTCCCCGGGACAGCAACAATGAGCAGTTCTTC. It codes for CSAPRDSNNEQFF.

In its sample, this clonotype was seen many times. The chain links TRBV10-3 to TRBJ1-6; a possible D gene is TRBD1 (5 bases). Looked up from germline, CDR1 is ENHRY and CDR2 is SYGVKD. Between the trimmed V and J ends, which lost 2 bases and 7 bases, there was a span of 9 bases. The CDR3 runs to 14 residues. The DNA for the CDR3 is TGTGCCATCAGTGAGGGAGGGACGAATTCACCCCTCCACTTT. It specifies CAISEGGTNSPLHF.

At least ten counts were recorded for this clonotype. The chain employs TRBV18 and TRBJ2-7; 9 nucleotides line up with TRBD1. V was pared by 4 bases and J by 6 bases, with 10 bases of the junction left unmatched. Germline CDR1 KGHSH, CDR2 LQKENI. This CDR3 region has 15 residues. The CDR3 sequence is CASSQPPQGAGEQYF. The CDR3, as DNA: TGTGCCAGCTCACAACCCCCACAGGGGGCGGGCGAGCAGTACTTC.

With regard to this clonotype: Just one base apart from a much larger clone, this may be a read error. The chain joins TRBV20-1 to TRBJ2-4, with D hard to call. The CDR3 extends over 15 amino acids. Germline loops: CDR1 DFQATT, CDR2 SNEGSKA (reference sequence). V gave up 6 bases and J gave up 4 bases, with 19 bases separating them. The CDR3 loop reads CSAIPEWRSKNIQYF. CDR3 sequence (DNA): TGCAGTGCGATCCCGGAGTGGAGATCTAAAAACATTCAGTACTTC.